The next 2 T cell receptor beta chains were all read from a single sample in a study of blood T cell repertoires in COVID-19. Only in-frame clones appear in the TCRdb table, and some are missing; sequencing was by immunoSEQ multiplex PCR. The data contain a few hundred thousand clones, 85% of them singletons. Sequenced: peripheral blood. The receptor set was obtained from a woman under 30 with acute or convalescent COVID-19.

The chain employs TRBV7-9 and TRBJ1-4; 11 nucleotides line up with TRBD1. The J segment lost 7 bases and the V segment lost 6 bases, leaving 7 bases of the junction unmatched. This CDR3 has 15 residues. CDR1 and CDR2 from the germline V gene are SEHNR and FQNEAQ (reference sequence). The CDR3 loop is CASRVGQGAPEKLFF. CDR3 coding DNA: TGTGCCAGCAGGGTCGGACAGGGGGCGCCTGAAAAACTGTTTTTT.

Details on this clone: Other DNA sequences within the sample encode an identical CDR3. J is TRBJ1-2 and V is TRBV29-1, with D possibly matching TRBD1 (5 bases). Per the germline V gene, CDR1 is SQVTM and CDR2 is ANQGSEA. The germline V and J ends were trimmed by 4 bases and 0 bases, with 9 bases remaining between them. The CDR3 has 13 residues. The CDR3 reads CSVADSPNYGYTF. The CDR3 DNA is TGCAGCGTTGCTGACAGCCCTAACTATGGCTACACCTTC.